This T cell receptor beta chain was retrieved from a study of cytomegalovirus exposure and HLA in healthy donors. With respect to this clone: The same CDR3 can be traced to other DNA sequences in this sample.

A multiplex PCR was run with 60 Vbeta primers and 13 Jbeta primers. Using immunoSEQ multiplex PCR, the repertoire was profiled, and TCRdb retains in-frame clones only, with some absent. The table lists around 100,000 clones, approximately 82% of them singletons. Per the germline V gene, CDR1 is MNHEY and CDR2 is SMNVEV (reference sequence). J was trimmed by 4 bases and V by 1 base; bases with no gene match: 3. The CDR3 extends over 15 amino acids. The specimen sequenced was PBMCs. The rearrangement uses TRBV27 and TRBJ2-7; 11 bases match TRBD2. The receptor was isolated from a man aged 25 to 40 in good health and CMV-seropositive. The chain's CDR3 is CASSLYLAGGYEQYF. Here the CDR3 DNA reads TGTGCCAGCAGTTTATATTTAGCGGGGGGGTACGAGCAGTACTTC.